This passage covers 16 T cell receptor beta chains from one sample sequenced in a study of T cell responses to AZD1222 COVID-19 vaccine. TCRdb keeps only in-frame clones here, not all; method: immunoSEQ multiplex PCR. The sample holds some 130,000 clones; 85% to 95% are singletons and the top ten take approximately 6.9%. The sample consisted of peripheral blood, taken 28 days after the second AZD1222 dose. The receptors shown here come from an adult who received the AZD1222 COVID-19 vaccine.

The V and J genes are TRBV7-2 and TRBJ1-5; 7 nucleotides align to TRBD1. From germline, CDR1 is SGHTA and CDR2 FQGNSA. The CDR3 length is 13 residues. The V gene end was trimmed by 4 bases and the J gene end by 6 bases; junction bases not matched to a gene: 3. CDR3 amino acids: CASSSQGFQPQHF. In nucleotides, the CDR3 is TGTGCCAGCAGCTCACAGGGGTTTCAGCCCCAGCATTTT.

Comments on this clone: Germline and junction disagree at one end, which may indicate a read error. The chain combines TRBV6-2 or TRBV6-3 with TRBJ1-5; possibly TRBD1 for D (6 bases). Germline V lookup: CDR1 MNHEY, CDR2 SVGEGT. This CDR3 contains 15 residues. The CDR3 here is CASIYTGGGYQPQHF. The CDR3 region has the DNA TGTGCCAGCATTTACACGGGGGGGGGCTATCAGCCCCAGCATTTT.

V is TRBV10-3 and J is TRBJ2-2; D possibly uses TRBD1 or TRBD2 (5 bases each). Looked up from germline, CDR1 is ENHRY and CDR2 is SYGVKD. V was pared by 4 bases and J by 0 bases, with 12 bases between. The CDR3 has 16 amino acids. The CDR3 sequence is CAISGSGTTNTGELFF. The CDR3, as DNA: TGTGCCATCAGTGGGTCCGGGACCACGAACACCGGGGAGCTGTTTTTT.

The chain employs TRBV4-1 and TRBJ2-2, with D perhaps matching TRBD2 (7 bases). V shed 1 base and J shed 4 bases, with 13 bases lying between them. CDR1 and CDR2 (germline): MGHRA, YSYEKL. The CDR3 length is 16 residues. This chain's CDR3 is CASSQVGGGRTGELFF. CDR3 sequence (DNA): TGCGCCAGCAGCCAAGTAGGCGGGGGCCGCACCGGGGAGCTGTTTTTT.

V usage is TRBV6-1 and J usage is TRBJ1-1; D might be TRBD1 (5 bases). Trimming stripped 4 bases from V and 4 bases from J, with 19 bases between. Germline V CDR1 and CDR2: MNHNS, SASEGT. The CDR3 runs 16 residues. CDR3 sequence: CASSGGAIREGTEAFF. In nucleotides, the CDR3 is TGTGCCAGCAGTGGCGGGGCCATACGTGAGGGCACTGAAGCTTTCTTT.

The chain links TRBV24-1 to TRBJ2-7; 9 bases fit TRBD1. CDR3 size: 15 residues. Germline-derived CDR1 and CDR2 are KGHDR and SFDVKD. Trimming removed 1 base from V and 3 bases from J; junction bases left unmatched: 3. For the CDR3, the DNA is TGTGCCACCAGTGATTTCGGGACAGGGAGCTACGAGCAGTACTTC. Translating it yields CATSDFGTGSYEQYF.

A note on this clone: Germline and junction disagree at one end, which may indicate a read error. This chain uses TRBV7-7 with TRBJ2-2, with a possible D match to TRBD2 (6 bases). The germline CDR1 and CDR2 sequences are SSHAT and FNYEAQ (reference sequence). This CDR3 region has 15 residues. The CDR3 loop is CASSLEGRSTGELFF. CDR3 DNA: TGTGCTAGCAGTTTGGAGGGTCGGAGCACCGGGGAGCTGTTTTTT.

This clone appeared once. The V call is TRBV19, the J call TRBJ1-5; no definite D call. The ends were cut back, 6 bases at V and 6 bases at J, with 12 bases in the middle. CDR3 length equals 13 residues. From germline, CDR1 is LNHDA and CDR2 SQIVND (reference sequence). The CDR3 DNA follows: TGTGCCAGTAGAGGGTTACTGTTTCAGCCCCAGCATTTT. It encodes CASRGLLFQPQHF. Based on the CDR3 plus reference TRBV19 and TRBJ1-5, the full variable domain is DGGITQSPKYLFRKEGQNVTLSCEQNLNHDAMYWYRQDPGQGLRLIYYSQIVNDFQKGDIAEGYSVSREKKESFPLTVTSAQKNPTAFYLCASRGLLFQPQHFGDGTRLSIL.

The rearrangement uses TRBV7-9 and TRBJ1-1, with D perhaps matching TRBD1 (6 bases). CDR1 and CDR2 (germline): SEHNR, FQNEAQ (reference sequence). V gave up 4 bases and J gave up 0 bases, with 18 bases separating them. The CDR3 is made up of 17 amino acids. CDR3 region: CASSSDRLIAMNTEAFF. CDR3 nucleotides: TGTGCCAGCAGCTCCGACAGGTTAATTGCGATGAACACTGAAGCTTTCTTT.

The DNA for the CDR3 is TGTGCCAGCTCACTAAGGACAGGGATGAACACTGAAGCTTTCTTT. Protein: CASSLRTGMNTEAFF. V gene TRBV18 combines with J gene TRBJ1-1; the match to TRBD1 covers 8 bases. V shed 4 bases, J shed 0 bases, and the junction held 4 bases outside the gene matches. The germline gives CDR1 KGHSH, CDR2 LQKENI. This CDR3 is built from 15 residues.

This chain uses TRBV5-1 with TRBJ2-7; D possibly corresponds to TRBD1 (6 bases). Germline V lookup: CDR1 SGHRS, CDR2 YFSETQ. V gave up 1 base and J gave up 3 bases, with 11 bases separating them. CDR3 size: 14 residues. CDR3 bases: TGCGCCAGCAGCTTGTTGAGGACAGACTACGAGCAGTACTTC. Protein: CASSLLRTDYEQYF.

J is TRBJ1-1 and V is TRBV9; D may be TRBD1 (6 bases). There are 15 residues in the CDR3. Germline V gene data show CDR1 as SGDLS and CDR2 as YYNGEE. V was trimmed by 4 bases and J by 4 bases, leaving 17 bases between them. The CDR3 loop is CASSPWDKISTEAFF. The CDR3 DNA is TGTGCCAGCAGCCCCTGGGACAAGATCAGCACTGAAGCTTTCTTT.

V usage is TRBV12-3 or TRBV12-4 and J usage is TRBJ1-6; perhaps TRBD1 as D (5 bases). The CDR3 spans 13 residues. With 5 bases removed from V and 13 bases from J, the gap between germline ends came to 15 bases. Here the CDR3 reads CASSPKDSTPLHF. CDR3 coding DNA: TGTGCCAGCAGTCCTAAAGACAGCACTCCCCTCCACTTT.

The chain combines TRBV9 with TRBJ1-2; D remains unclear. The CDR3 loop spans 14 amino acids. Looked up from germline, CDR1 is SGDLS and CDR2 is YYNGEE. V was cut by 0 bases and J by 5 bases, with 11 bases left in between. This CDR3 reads CASSVDQGLYGYTF. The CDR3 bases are TGTGCCAGCAGCGTAGATCAAGGGTTGTATGGCTACACCTTC.

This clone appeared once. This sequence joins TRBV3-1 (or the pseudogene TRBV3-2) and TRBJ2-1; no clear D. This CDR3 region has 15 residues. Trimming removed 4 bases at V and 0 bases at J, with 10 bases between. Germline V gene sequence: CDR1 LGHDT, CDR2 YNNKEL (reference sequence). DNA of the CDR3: TGTGCCAGCAGCCCCACGCAGAACTCCTACAATGAGCAGTTCTTC. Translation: CASSPTQNSYNEQFF.

In DNA form, the CDR3 reads TGTGCCACCGTCGGGCGCTTCTCCTACGAGCAGTACTTC. Translating gives CATVGRFSYEQYF. J is TRBJ2-7 and V is TRBV2; D remains ambiguous. Germline V gene data show CDR1 as SNHLY and CDR2 as FYNNEI. CDR3 length equals 13 residues. Trimming stripped 10 bases from V and 0 bases from J, with 13 bases between.